The following is a T cell receptor (beta chain) sequence with its context. The antigen it binds to is not known. It has no much larger one-base neighbor in the sample; base qualities were not kept. TCRbeta CDR3 regions were amplified from genomic DNA by means of the immunoSEQ Assay, a bias-controlled multiplex PCR. Per the original workflow: The number of nucleated cells in each sample was estimated by amplification of reference gene primers within the assay. To quantify the absolute abundance of each unique TCRbeta CDR3 rearrangement, sequence reads were collapsed and filtered. Productive Simpson clonality was computed per sample as the square root of Simpson's diversity index over productive rearrangements. In its TCRdb copy, this immuneACCESS table keeps in-frame sequences only and misses some clones. Where compared with another copy, unresolved V genes explain less than half of these, and the others have no known cause. V and J calls and clone size are given by that table; D and trimming were obtained from the DNA. For this sample there are 40,000 to 55,000 clones; about 90% appear just once. Clones ranked in the top ten supply less than 8% of the sample.

The source of the sample is a study of blood T cell repertoires in COVID-19 (dated by TCRdb to about 2020). Study-level background: The collaborator samples originated in the United States, Italy and Spain and spanned the acute and convalescent phases of COVID-19. A freely available public database, intended as a resource for researchers studying the immune response to SARS-CoV-2, is where the repertoires were released. The sample metadata nearly always contained a de-identified subject ID, COVID-19 status, age in years and sex. Subjects who had been exposed to COVID-19, were actively infected with it, or had recovered from it provided the deeply sampled blood TCRbeta repertoires that made up the dataset. Samples came from the ongoing ImmuneRACE study (first 160 participants) plus 1,254 subjects from 6 global collaborators. The prospective study material was composed of cDNA or gDNA derived from T cells, B-cell-depleted T cells, or PBMCs. Where available, HLA class I and class II types were taken from metadata supplied by the sample provider and were not determined by assay-based typing.

Taken from cysteine to phenylalanine, the CDR3 has 12 residues. Only the CDR3 region is kept as DNA, spanning 36 bases read in frame from base 1. Trimming costs V 5 bases and J 3 bases, and their ends lie 11 bases apart. Reading the germline V gene gives CDR1 SQVTM and CDR2 ANQGSEA. General findings and caveats noted by the study authors: Clinical and demographic metadata were provided uncurated, with the amount varying by source and participant.

Collaborating institutions collected whole blood in K2EDTA tubes following their own protocols. Collaborator samples were shipped for TCRbeta analysis as frozen whole blood, isolated PBMCs, or DNA extracted from either sample type. The material sequenced was peripheral blood. The rearrangement combines TRBV29-1 with TRBJ2-7; perhaps TRBD1 is the D gene, with 5 bases matching. This clonotype was obtained from a man aged 65 to 79 with active COVID-19. The DNA sequence follows: TGCAGCGTTCAGCAGGGTGTCTACGAGCAGTACTTC. The resulting protein is CSVQQGVYEQYF.